The 32 T cell receptor beta chains below all came from one sample that was sequenced in a study of Graves' ophthalmopathy and Graves' hyperthyroidism. TCR beta CDR3 regions were amplified from RNA transcripts. In the first round, RT-PCR was carried out with HTBI primers, and a multiplex PCR formed the second round. TCRdb processed the multiplex PCR reads anew with MiXCR; each CDR3 protein has one entry. The sample comprises 500,000 to 600,000 distinct CDR3 sequences, roughly 40% of which are singletons, and 3.5% to 4.5% rests with the top ten. Sequenced input: peripheral blood or thyroid tissue (not recorded which). The receptors shown here come from an adult man with Graves' hyperthyroidism.

Many counts were recorded for this clonotype. V gene TRBV20-1 combines with J gene TRBJ1-1; D is undetermined. This CDR3 is built from 14 residues. Trimming removed 0 bases at V and 4 bases at J, with 12 bases between. From germline, CDR1 is DFQATT and CDR2 SNEGSKA (reference sequence). CDR3 bases: TGCAGTGCTAGAGAATTGGGAAAGGGCACTGAAGCTTTCTTT. This sequence encodes CSARELGKGTEAFF.

The genes are TRBV5-1 and TRBJ1-2, with a possible D match to TRBD1 (5 bases). The CDR3 is 14 residues long. V was clipped by 0 bases and J by 4 bases, with 10 bases between them. Germline values: CDR1 SGHRS, CDR2 YFSETQ. CDR3 sequence (DNA): TGCGCCAGCAGCTTGGAAAGGACAAGCTATGGCTACACCTTC. This gives the protein CASSLERTSYGYTF.

This chain links TRBV7-6 with TRBJ2-1, with unresolved D. The germline CDR1 and CDR2 sequences are SGHVS and FNYEAQ. CDR3 length: 14 residues. Between the trimmed V and J ends, which lost 5 bases and 4 bases, there was a span of 12 bases. CDR3 protein: CASSQGQFYNEQFF. CDR3 coding DNA: TGTGCCAGCAGCCAAGGGCAGTTTTACAATGAGCAGTTCTTC.

This clonotype was observed many times. The chain has TRBV5-1 and TRBJ2-2; D gene unclear. There are 18 residues in the CDR3. Germline values: CDR1 SGHRS, CDR2 YFSETQ. V lost 1 base to trimming and J lost 6 bases, with 22 bases between them. CDR3 bases: TGCGCCAGCAGCTTGATTCCGCTAGGAGTCCGCGGCCCCGGGGAGCTGTTTTTT. The encoded protein is CASSLIPLGVRGPGELFF.

The rearrangement links TRBV5-1 to TRBJ2-2; TRBD1 might be the D (5 bases). CDR3 size: 15 residues. Germline CDR1 SGHRS, CDR2 YFSETQ. Trimming stripped 6 bases from V and 1 base from J, with 13 bases between. CDR3 loop: CASKDTGRNTGELFF. CDR3 bases: TGCGCCAGCAAGGACACGGGTAGGAACACCGGGGAGCTGTTTTTT.

This clonotype was observed a few times. The rearrangement uses TRBV9 and TRBJ2-2; weak D call: TRBD2 (7 bases). Germline assignment: CDR1 SGDLS and CDR2 YYNGEE. CDR3 length: 15 residues. The ends were cut back, 3 bases at V and 6 bases at J, with 15 bases in the middle. CDR3 sequence (DNA): TGTGCCAGCAGCGCGGACGGGGGGCTGTCCGGGGAGCTGTTTTTT. Amino acid sequence: CASSADGGLSGELFF.

This clonotype was found a few times. The rearrangement links TRBV4-1 to TRBJ1-5; possibly TRBD1 for D (6 bases). Germline V CDR1 and CDR2: MGHRA, YSYEKL. The length of the CDR3 is 15 residues. The germline V and J ends were trimmed by 0 bases and 7 bases, with 13 bases remaining between them. CDR3 protein: CASSQDGGRQQPQHF. DNA of the CDR3: TGCGCCAGCAGCCAAGATGGGGGCAGACAGCAGCCCCAGCATTTT.

The V gene is TRBV7-2, the J gene TRBJ2-3, with 7 nucleotides matching TRBD2. Trimming cost V 7 bases and J 6 bases; bases outside gene matches: 10. CDR1 is SGHTA, CDR2 FQGNSA, per germline. The CDR3 has 14 amino acids. CDR3 nucleotides: TGTGCCAGCAACTCGGGCGGGAGCCCCGATACGCAGTATTTT. Its protein product is CASNSGGSPDTQYF.

The chain couples TRBV12-3 or TRBV12-4 to TRBJ2-5, with D maybe TRBD2 (5 bases). V lost 2 bases, J lost 13 bases, and 14 bases lay in between. CDR3 length: 12 amino acids. Written as DNA, the CDR3 is TGTGCCAGCAGTTTATCGGTTGGAGGACCGTACTTC. Protein sequence: CASSLSVGGPYF.

The V call is TRBV20-1, the J call TRBJ2-3; 12 bases agree with TRBD2. The CDR3 spans 14 residues. The V gene end was trimmed by 6 bases and the J gene end by 3 bases; junction bases not matched to a gene: 4. The germline V gene has CDR1 DFQATT and CDR2 SNEGSKA (reference sequence). The CDR3 region has the DNA TGCAGTGCCGTTCTAGCGGGGGGGACAGATACGCAGTATTTT. Amino acids: CSAVLAGGTDTQYF.

The CDR3 region has the DNA TGTGCCAGCAGCGACCCTAGCAGACAGGGGGCCCACGAGCAGTACTTC. Translating gives CASSDPSRQGAHEQYF. The V call is TRBV7-9, the J call TRBJ2-7, with TRBD1 matching 10 bases. Looked up from germline, CDR1 is SEHNR and CDR2 is FQNEAQ (reference sequence). The CDR3 sequence is 16 residues long. V shed 5 bases and J 5 bases; nucleotides not matched to a gene: 12.

J is TRBJ2-7 and V is TRBV2, with D possibly TRBD2 on 6 matching bases. The germline CDR1 and CDR2 sequences are SNHLY and FYNNEI. The length of the CDR3 is 15 residues. Trimming pared 6 bases from V and 2 bases from J, leaving 17 bases between. CDR3 sequence (DNA): TGTGCCAGCAGGCGGGGCGGCTACCAGACCTACGAGCAGTACTTC. This encodes CASRRGGYQTYEQYF.

This clonotype has ten or more counts. V usage is TRBV5-5 and J usage is TRBJ1-1, with D unclear. The CDR3 consists of 16 residues. Looked up from germline, CDR1 is SGHKS and CDR2 is YYEKEE (reference sequence). V shed 4 bases and J shed 5 bases, with 21 bases lying between them. The CDR3 protein is CASSRALGKRWTEAFF. In DNA, the CDR3 is TGTGCCAGCAGCCGGGCCCTGGGTAAGAGGTGGACTGAAGCTTTCTTT.

At least ten counts were recorded for this clonotype. This CDR3 is CATSDATGGFSYEQYF. DNA for the CDR3: TGTGCCACCAGTGATGCGACAGGGGGCTTCTCCTACGAGCAGTACTTC. The genes are TRBV24-1 and TRBJ2-7, with 10 bases fitting TRBD1. The CDR3 spans 16 residues. V shed 3 bases and J 0 bases; nucleotides not matched to a gene: 4. CDR1 and CDR2 from the germline V gene are KGHDR and SFDVKD.

The chain employs TRBV24-1 and TRBJ2-7; a possible D gene is TRBD1 (6 bases). V was pared by 9 bases and J by 3 bases, with 14 bases between. CDR1 KGHDR and CDR2 SFDVKD come from the germline V gene. There are 13 residues in the CDR3. CDR3 sequence (DNA): TGTGCCACCCGAGGGGAAGGGGGCTACGAGCAGTACTTC. Its translation: CATRGEGGYEQYF.

This clonotype appeared many times. The chain uses TRBV12-3 or TRBV12-4 and TRBJ2-5, with D uncertain. The CDR3 has 13 residues. The V gene lost 3 bases and the J gene lost 0 bases, with 5 bases spanning the gap. The CDR3 reads CASSFNHQETQYF. CDR3 in DNA: TGTGCCAGCAGTTTTAACCACCAAGAGACCCAGTACTTC.

The chain links TRBV27 to TRBJ2-7; TRBD1 matches at 8 bases. Germline assignment: CDR1 MNHEY and CDR2 SMNVEV (reference sequence). CDR3 length: 14 residues. With V trimmed by 5 bases and J by 7 bases, 10 bases remained unmatched. The CDR3 nucleotides are TGTGCCAGCAGTCCCTACCAGGGGGCGGAAGAGCAGTACTTC. This codes for CASSPYQGAEEQYF.

The rearrangement uses TRBV7-9 and TRBJ2-3; 8 bases align to TRBD2. With 1 base clipped from V and 2 bases from J, the junction kept 2 bases outside the gene matches. The germline V gene has CDR1 SEHNR and CDR2 FQNEAQ (reference sequence). This CDR3 region has 15 residues. The CDR3 region is CASSLGAGDTDTQYF. In DNA, the CDR3 is TGTGCCAGCAGCTTAGGAGCGGGGGACACAGATACGCAGTATTTT.

A word on this clonotype: It may be a read error: a sequence one base away is much more abundant. This chain uses TRBV7-9 with TRBJ1-1; maybe TRBD1 (5 bases). In germline, CDR1 is SEHNR, CDR2 FQNEAQ (reference sequence). The CDR3 is 12 amino acids. This CDR3 is CASGLGRDGAFF. The CDR3 DNA sequence: TGTGCCAGCGGCTTAGGCAGGGACGGGGCTTTCTTT.

The genes are TRBV11-2 and TRBJ2-7; 7 bases line up with TRBD1. The better agreement between TRBJ2-1 and the DNA end casts doubt on the J call. The CDR3 runs to 16 residues. Germline V CDR1 and CDR2: SGHAT, FQNNGV. The CDR3 loop reads CASSGGQRKIYNEQFF. The CDR3 nucleotides are TGTGCCAGCAGCGGGGGACAGCGGAAAATCTACAATGAGCAGTTCTTC.

In the case of this clonotype: Germline and junction disagree at one end, which may indicate a read error. The chain links TRBV10-3 to TRBJ2-5, with D perhaps given as TRBD1 or TRBD2 (5 bases each). Germline V gene lookup returns CDR1 ENHRY and CDR2 SYGVKD. CDR3 length: 13 residues. The CDR3 loop reads CAIRGDRQEAQYF. For the CDR3, the DNA is TGTGCCATCAGGGGGGACCGGCAAGAGGCCCAGTACTTC.

The chain employs TRBV4-1 and TRBJ2-5; D assignment may be TRBD1 or TRBD2 (6 bases each). The CDR3 sequence is 16 residues long. The germline V gene has CDR1 MGHRA and CDR2 YSYEKL. V dropped 5 bases and J dropped 4 bases, with 20 bases sitting between them. As DNA, the CDR3 is TGCGCCAGCAGCAACCAACAGGGAGGCTTGTTAGAGACCCAGTACTTC. It encodes CASSNQQGGLLETQYF.

In this sample, this clonotype turned up a few times. The CDR3 sequence is CASSYLSGQGSSEQYF. The CDR3 nucleotides read TGTGCCAGCAGTTACCTCTCGGGACAGGGAAGTTCCGAGCAGTACTTC. The chain couples TRBV6-5 to TRBJ2-7; 9 bases align to TRBD1. With 2 bases clipped from V and 6 bases from J, the junction kept 11 bases outside the gene matches. Germline CDR1 and CDR2: MNHEY and SVGAGI. This CDR3 comprises 16 residues.

The chain employs TRBV25-1 and TRBJ2-3; TRBD1 or TRBD2 may be the D gene (6 bases each). The ends were cut back, 7 bases at V and 5 bases at J, with 13 bases in the middle. There are 13 residues in the CDR3. The V gene's germline CDR1 is MGHDK and CDR2 SYGVNS. The CDR3 sequence is CASTLGGLDTQYF. DNA of the CDR3: TGTGCCAGCACCCTAGGGGGGTTAGATACGCAGTATTTT.

This clonotype was recorded once. A read error may explain this, as a much larger clone is one base away. The chain combines TRBV20-1 with TRBJ2-2; maybe TRBD2 (7 bases). CDR3 length: 14 amino acids. Germline lookup yields CDR1 DFQATT and CDR2 SNEGSKA (reference sequence). CDR3 sequence reads: CSAASLGGDGGLFF. CDR3 nucleotides: TGCAGTGCTGCATCCTTAGGGGGGGACGGGGGGCTGTTTTTT.

This clonotype was counted ten times or more. The V gene is TRBV5-1, the J gene TRBJ2-7; 7 bases align to TRBD1. The CDR3 consists of 14 residues. The V gene end was trimmed by 4 bases and the J gene end by 2 bases; junction bases not matched to a gene: 6. In germline, CDR1 is SGHRS, CDR2 YFSETQ. In DNA, the CDR3 is TGCGCCAGCAGCCCGGGACAGCCTCCCTACGAGCAGTACTTC. This sequence encodes CASSPGQPPYEQYF.

This clonotype was found many times. The rearrangement joins TRBV9 to TRBJ1-6, with D unresolved. CDR1 is SGDLS, CDR2 YYNGEE, per germline. Trimming shortened V by 0 bases and J by 8 bases, and 6 bases separated the two germline ends. The CDR3 loop spans 13 amino acids. CDR3 residues: CASSVAQYSPLHF. In DNA, the CDR3 is TGTGCCAGCAGCGTAGCTCAGTATTCACCCCTCCACTTT. Together with reference TRBV9 and TRBJ1-6, the CDR3 gives the full variable domain: DSGVTQTPKHLITATGQRVTLRCSPRSGDLSVYWYQQSLDQGLQFLIQYYNGEERAKGNILERFSAQQFPDLHSELNLSSLELGDSALYFCASSVAQYSPLHFGNGTRLTVT.

This clonotype was detected a few times. The V and J genes are TRBV29-1 and TRBJ2-2; 7 bases align to TRBD1. The CDR3 sequence is 14 residues long. V lost 8 bases, J lost 4 bases, and 10 bases stayed unmatched. CDR1 and CDR2 from the germline V gene are SQVTM and ANQGSEA. As DNA, the CDR3 is TGCAGCTGGGGAAGGGGGCGCGGCACCGGGGAGCTGTTTTTT. It yields the protein CSWGRGRGTGELFF.

V and J are TRBV9 and TRBJ1-5; TRBD1 might be the D (5 bases). Trimming removed 4 bases at V and 7 bases at J, with 18 bases between. The CDR3 has 15 amino acids. From germline, CDR1 is SGDLS and CDR2 YYNGEE. The CDR3 DNA follows: TGTGCCAGCAGCTGGGGCCGGGGCAGCGGACAGCCCCAGCATTTT. Residues: CASSWGRGSGQPQHF.

At least ten counts were recorded for this clonotype. Relative to the germline gene, one junction end is altered; a read error may explain this. The rearrangement uses TRBV3-1 and TRBJ1-2, with D maybe TRBD1 (5 bases). CDR3 length: 14 residues. CDR1 LGHDT and CDR2 YNNKEL come from the germline V gene (reference sequence). The CDR3 here is CASSQVASPSGLNF. The DNA of the CDR3 is TGTGCCAGCAGCCAAGTTGCGTCCCCCTCGGGACTGAACTTC.

Written as DNA, the CDR3 is TGTGCCAGCAGGCGGGGATCAGGCGAGCAGTACTTC. Its translation: CASRRGSGEQYF. The V and J genes are TRBV27 and TRBJ2-7; tentative D call: TRBD2 (6 bases). V was clipped by 6 bases and J by 6 bases, with 12 bases between them. CDR3 length: 12 amino acids. CDR1 and CDR2 from the germline V gene are MNHEY and SMNVEV (reference sequence).

The rearrangement links TRBV7-6 to TRBJ2-1, with a possible D match to TRBD2 (5 bases). Germline CDR1 is SGHVS and CDR2 is FNYEAQ. V lost 5 bases and J 2 bases, leaving 16 bases between the germline ends. The CDR3 is 16 residues long. The CDR3 here is CASSPQRVGPYNEQFF. The CDR3 bases are TGTGCCAGCAGCCCCCAGAGGGTCGGCCCCTACAATGAGCAGTTCTTC.